Below, 30 T cell receptor beta chains from the same sample are listed, as sequenced in a study of CD8 T cells in Susac syndrome. It was with random hexamers that about 0.45 to 1 ug RNA was reverse transcribed. MiXCR, applied by TCRdb to the immunoSEQ multiplex PCR reads, yields one record per CDR3 protein. The data show around 130,000 distinct CDR3 sequences, over 90% seen once. The sample comprised CD4+ T cells from PBMCs. The receptors shown here come from a human donor with Susac syndrome.

The table lists this clonotype with a count of one. This sequence joins TRBV3-1 and TRBJ2-1; TRBD1 or TRBD2 may be the D gene (5 bases each). Germline CDR1 is LGHDT and CDR2 is YNNKEL (reference sequence). This CDR3 comprises 16 residues. V was clipped by 4 bases and J by 8 bases, with 21 bases between them. In DNA, the CDR3 is TGTGCCAGCAGCCCAATGGGGACCGGTCCTATAGATGAGCAGTTCTTC. Translation gives CASSPMGTGPIDEQFF.

The chain has TRBV18 and TRBJ1-2; a weak D match, TRBD1 (5 bases). The V and J ends lost 3 bases and 5 bases respectively, with 10 bases between them. Germline CDR1 is KGHSH and CDR2 is LQKENI. The CDR3 spans 13 residues. The CDR3 coding sequence is TGTGCCAGCTCACCTTCCGGGGGATATGGCTACACCTTC. Amino acid sequence: CASSPSGGYGYTF.

The chain employs TRBV30 and TRBJ2-7; TRBD2 is a possible D gene (6 bases). Germline V lookup: CDR1 GTSNPN, CDR2 SVGIG (reference sequence). This CDR3 has 12 residues. V was pared by 4 bases and J by 6 bases, with 13 bases between. CDR3: CAWKGKGGEQYF. The CDR3 nucleotides are TGTGCCTGGAAGGGTAAGGGAGGCGAGCAGTACTTC.

As regards this clonotype: A junction boundary mismatches the germline segment, possibly from a read error. The CDR3 spells CASSLEGLAGEQYF. The CDR3 region has the DNA TGTGCTAGCAGCTTAGAGGGACTAGCGGGCGAGCAGTACTTC. J is TRBJ2-7 and V is TRBV7-7; 12 nucleotides align to TRBD2. Germline V CDR1 and CDR2: SSHAT, FNYEAQ (reference sequence). The CDR3 spans 14 residues.

This clonotype occurred once. The rearrangement links TRBV20-1 to TRBJ2-1, with 11 bases matching TRBD2. Unmatched junction bases numbered 12, after V lost 3 bases and J lost 8 bases. Germline CDR1 is DFQATT and CDR2 is SNEGSKA (reference sequence). The CDR3 runs to 16 residues. The CDR3 spells CSARKGGSGRADEQFF. The CDR3 DNA reads as TGCAGTGCTAGGAAGGGAGGTAGCGGGAGGGCCGATGAGCAGTTCTTC.

The genes are TRBV30 and TRBJ1-5; TRBD1 is a possible D gene (5 bases). The V gene's germline CDR1 is GTSNPN and CDR2 SVGIG (reference sequence). Trimming shortened V by 2 bases and J by 2 bases, and 10 bases separated the two germline ends. The CDR3 has 14 residues. The CDR3 sequence is CAWSMQGGNQPQHF. The CDR3 region has the DNA TGTGCCTGGAGTATGCAGGGCGGCAATCAGCCCCAGCATTTT. The entire variable domain, with the rest obtained from reference TRBV30 and TRBJ1-5, is as follows: SQTIHQWPATLVQPVGSPLSLECTVEGTSNPNLYWYRQAAGRGLQLLFYSVGIGQISSEVPQNLSASRPQDRQFILSSKKLLLSDSGFYLCAWSMQGGNQPQHFGDGTRLSIL.

This chain links TRBV3-1 with TRBJ1-2; 9 nucleotides agree with TRBD1. The CDR3 totals 14 residues. Germline V gives CDR1 LGHDT, CDR2 YNNKEL (reference sequence). V was pared by 5 bases and J by 4 bases, with 5 bases of the junction left unmatched. CDR3 in DNA: TGTGCCAGCAGCGCCCAGGGACAGGGCTATGGCTACACCTTC. Its translation: CASSAQGQGYGYTF.

The chain links TRBV11-2 to TRBJ2-4; D is possibly TRBD1 (5 bases). The CDR3 spans 19 residues. In germline, CDR1 is SGHAT, CDR2 FQNNGV. V dropped 1 base and J dropped 0 bases, with 19 bases sitting between them. The CDR3 here is CASSLGAWQGPPAKNIQYF. As DNA, the CDR3 is TGTGCCAGCAGCTTAGGGGCCTGGCAGGGCCCCCCAGCCAAAAACATTCAGTACTTC.

The chain is built from TRBV5-1 and TRBJ2-2; 11 nucleotides agree with TRBD1. CDR3 length: 15 amino acids. CDR1 SGHRS and CDR2 YFSETQ come from the germline V gene. The junction had 5 bases not matched to a gene; V was cut back by 7 bases and J by 3 bases. The CDR3 DNA sequence: TGCGCCAGCGGACAGGGGGCTAAGGACACCGGGGAGCTGTTTTTT. Translating gives CASGQGAKDTGELFF.

The rearrangement joins TRBV27 to TRBJ1-5, with D possibly matching TRBD1 (5 bases). Germline V gene data show CDR1 as MNHEY and CDR2 as SMNVEV (reference sequence). Trimming cost V 2 bases and J 2 bases, with 7 bases left between them. This CDR3 has 14 amino acids. The CDR3 nucleotides are TGTGCCAGCAGTTTAGGCAGGGGCAATCAGCCCCAGCATTTT. Protein: CASSLGRGNQPQHF.

The rearrangement links TRBV29-1 to TRBJ2-1, with TRBD2 identical over 10 bases. V shed 7 bases and J 10 bases; nucleotides not matched to a gene: 10. Germline V gene sequence: CDR1 SQVTM, CDR2 ANQGSEA. The CDR3 has 13 residues. CDR3 loop: CSGRAGGPSEQFF. The CDR3 DNA follows: TGCAGCGGCAGAGCGGGAGGGCCTTCCGAGCAGTTCTTC.

The V and J genes are TRBV5-4 and TRBJ2-3; D is uncertain. V was pared by 2 bases and J by 6 bases, with 7 bases between. Germline lookup yields CDR1 SGHNT and CDR2 YYREEE (reference sequence). The CDR3 is 12 amino acids. The CDR3 region has the DNA TGTGCCAGCAGCTTAGTAAAGGATACGCAGTATTTT. This encodes CASSLVKDTQYF.

The genes are TRBV25-1 and TRBJ2-5, with D perhaps matching TRBD1 (5 bases). Per the germline V gene, CDR1 is MGHDK and CDR2 is SYGVNS. CDR3 length equals 15 residues. Trimming left V 2 bases short and J 6 bases short, with 16 bases between. The CDR3 DNA sequence: TGTGCCAGCAGTGAAAACGCAGGGAATACCCAGACCCAGTACTTC. Amino acids: CASSENAGNTQTQYF. The whole variable domain, filled in from reference TRBV25-1 and TRBJ2-5, reads EADIYQTPRYLVIGTGKKITLECSQTMGHDKMYWYQQDPGMELHLIHYSYGVNSTEKGDLSSESTVSRIRTEHFPLTLESARPSHTSQYLCASSENAGNTQTQYFGPGTRLLVL.

This clonotype was recorded only once. The chain has TRBV28 and TRBJ2-2; D is perhaps TRBD1 or TRBD2 (5 bases each). The germline V gene has CDR1 MDHEN and CDR2 SYDVKM. This CDR3 has 13 amino acids. V lost 6 bases to trimming and J lost 4 bases, with 9 bases between them. The CDR3 DNA reads as TGTGCCAGCAGATGGGGGATCACCGGGGAGCTGTTTTTT. As protein: CASRWGITGELFF.

The chain recombines TRBV29-1 with TRBJ2-1; D is undetermined. CDR1 is SQVTM, CDR2 ANQGSEA, per germline. The CDR3 sequence is 12 residues long. Deletions cut 2 bases from V and 6 bases from J, with 8 bases between. The CDR3 is CSVERFFNEQFF. The CDR3 region has the DNA TGCAGCGTTGAACGTTTTTTCAATGAGCAGTTCTTC.

The genes are TRBV30 and TRBJ2-5; D ambiguous. Trimming removed 3 bases at V and 4 bases at J, with 12 bases between. The CDR3 sequence is 13 residues long. The V gene's germline CDR1 is GTSNPN and CDR2 SVGIG (reference sequence). The DNA for the CDR3 is TGTGCCTGGAGGCCAGGAAGCGCAGAGACCCAGTACTTC. This translates into CAWRPGSAETQYF.

The chain links TRBV12-3 or TRBV12-4 to TRBJ1-1; weak D call: TRBD1 (5 bases). The length of the CDR3 is 13 residues. V shed 4 bases and J shed 1 base, with 7 bases lying between them. The CDR3 DNA is TGTGCCAGCAGTTGGGACGAGAACACTGAAGCTTTCTTT. Amino acid sequence: CASSWDENTEAFF.

The V and J genes are TRBV20-1 and TRBJ2-7, with 9 bases matching TRBD1. The CDR3 sequence is 13 residues long. J gave up 4 bases and V 3 bases, and 4 bases lay outside the gene matches. Germline CDR1 reads DFQATT; CDR2 reads SNEGSKA (reference sequence). This CDR3 reads CSASNRGLYEQYF. The DNA of the CDR3 is TGCAGTGCTAGCAACAGGGGGCTGTACGAGCAGTACTTC.

This chain joins TRBV12-3 or TRBV12-4 and TRBJ2-2; D might be TRBD2 (6 bases). There are 13 residues in the CDR3. Deletions cut 7 bases from V and 7 bases from J, with 13 bases between. The CDR3 region has the DNA TGTGCCAGCACCTGGGACTCTGGCGGGGAGCTGTTTTTT. This codes for CASTWDSGGELFF.

Here the CDR3 reads CASGTGGGNQPQHF. DNA for the CDR3: TGTGCCAGCGGGACAGGGGGCGGCAATCAGCCCCAGCATTTT. V and J are TRBV6-1 and TRBJ1-5; 12 nucleotides align to TRBD1. After removal of 8 bases from V and 2 bases from J, the junction contained 1 base not matched to a gene. This CDR3 has 14 residues. Germline V gene data show CDR1 as MNHNS and CDR2 as SASEGT.

V and J are TRBV20-1 and TRBJ1-2; the match to TRBD1 covers 8 bases. CDR3 length: 11 amino acids. V gave up 6 bases and J gave up 14 bases; unmatched junction bases: 11. The germline gives CDR1 DFQATT, CDR2 SNEGSKA (reference sequence). CDR3 loop: CSAPDGDRNTF. The CDR3 nucleotides are TGCAGTGCCCCCGATGGGGACAGGAATACCTTC.

The rearrangement joins TRBV4-3 to TRBJ1-2, with 7 bases lining up with TRBD1. V shed 1 base and J 6 bases; nucleotides not matched to a gene: 8. The length of the CDR3 is 15 residues. CDR1 and CDR2 (germline): LGHNA, YSLEER. The CDR3 DNA sequence: TGCGCCAGCAGCCAAGCCACCTTGGGGACAGATGGCTACACCTTC. It encodes CASSQATLGTDGYTF.

The chain couples TRBV29-1 to TRBJ1-4; possibly TRBD1 for D (5 bases). The CDR3 loop spans 14 amino acids. Trimming left V 5 bases short and J 0 bases short, with 10 bases between. CDR1 is SQVTM and CDR2 is ANQGSEA in the germline V gene. The CDR3 DNA is TGCAGCGTTTATGACAGTGCAACTAATGAAAAACTGTTTTTT. It yields the protein CSVYDSATNEKLFF.

This chain uses TRBV27 with TRBJ1-1; tentative D call: TRBD1 (5 bases). CDR3 size: 14 residues. Trimming stripped 5 bases from V and 4 bases from J, with 14 bases between. The germline V gene has CDR1 MNHEY and CDR2 SMNVEV (reference sequence). The CDR3 is CASSLSYRGTEAFF. The CDR3 nucleotides are TGTGCCAGCAGTCTTTCTTATAGGGGCACTGAAGCTTTCTTT.

CDR3 in amino acids: CASSHGRLQETQYF. The CDR3 coding sequence is TGCGCCAGCAGCCATGGGCGGCTCCAAGAGACCCAGTACTTC. This chain connects TRBV5-1 to TRBJ2-5; D not resolved. Between the trimmed V and J ends, which lost 4 bases and 1 base, there was a span of 11 bases. Germline loops: CDR1 SGHRS, CDR2 YFSETQ. The CDR3 covers 14 residues.

The chain is built from TRBV7-2 and TRBJ2-7; a weak D match, TRBD1 (7 bases). With 1 base removed from V and 3 bases from J, the gap between germline ends came to 13 bases. This CDR3 has 15 residues. Per germline, CDR1 SGHTA and CDR2 FQGNSA. CDR3 sequence reads: CASSLEGGQFYEQYF. The CDR3 nucleotides read TGTGCCAGCAGCTTAGAGGGGGGACAGTTCTACGAGCAGTACTTC.

V is TRBV5-6 and J is TRBJ2-1; D is undetermined. V was cut by 1 base and J by 3 bases, with 5 bases left in between. The CDR3 is 13 amino acids. Germline assignment: CDR1 SGHDT and CDR2 YYEEEE. The chain's CDR3 is CASSLRIYNEQFF. CDR3 coding DNA: TGTGCCAGCAGCTTGCGGATCTACAATGAGCAGTTCTTC. Supplemented by reference TRBV5-6 and TRBJ2-1, the full variable domain reads DAGVTQSPTHLIKTRGQQVTLRCSPKSGHDTVSWYQQALGQGPQFIFQYYEEEERQRGNFPDRFSGHQFPNYSSELNVNALLLGDSALYLCASSLRIYNEQFFGPGTRLTVL.

The V gene is TRBV20-1, the J gene TRBJ1-3; 9 bases map to TRBD1. This CDR3 is built from 14 residues. V lost 6 bases to trimming and J lost 2 bases; unmatched junction nucleotides: 5. Germline values: CDR1 DFQATT, CDR2 SNEGSKA (reference sequence). Here the CDR3 reads CSARGTGTGNTIYF. CDR3 in DNA: TGCAGTGCCAGGGGGACAGGGACTGGAAACACCATATATTTT.

The rearrangement uses TRBV30 and TRBJ2-7, with D unclear. The CDR3 extends over 12 amino acids. V lost 0 bases, J lost 2 bases, and 5 bases lay in between. CDR1 and CDR2 from the germline V gene are GTSNPN and SVGIG (reference sequence). This chain's CDR3 is CAWSVEAYEQYF. CDR3 bases: TGTGCCTGGAGTGTAGAAGCCTACGAGCAGTACTTC.

The V gene is TRBV20-1, the J gene TRBJ1-3; no reliable D call. Germline-derived CDR1 and CDR2 are DFQATT and SNEGSKA (reference sequence). The CDR3 covers 15 residues. Trimming removed 0 bases at V and 3 bases at J, with 12 bases between. The CDR3 DNA reads TGCAGTGCTAGAGATCGTGGAGGATTTGGAAACACCATATATTTT. As protein: CSARDRGGFGNTIYF.